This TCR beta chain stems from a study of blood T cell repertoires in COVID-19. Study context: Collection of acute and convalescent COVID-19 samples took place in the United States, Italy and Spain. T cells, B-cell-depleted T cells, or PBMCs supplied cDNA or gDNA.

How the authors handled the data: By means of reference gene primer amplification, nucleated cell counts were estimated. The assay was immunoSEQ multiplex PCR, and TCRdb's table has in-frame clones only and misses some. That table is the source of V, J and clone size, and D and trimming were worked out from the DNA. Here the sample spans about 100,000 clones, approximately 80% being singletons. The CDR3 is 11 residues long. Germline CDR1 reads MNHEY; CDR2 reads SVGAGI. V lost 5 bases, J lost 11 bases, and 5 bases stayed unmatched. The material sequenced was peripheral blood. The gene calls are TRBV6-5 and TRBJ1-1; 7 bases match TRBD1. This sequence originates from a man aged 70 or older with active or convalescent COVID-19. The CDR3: CASSHRGGAFF. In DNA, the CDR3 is TGTGCCAGCAGTCACAGGGGAGGCGCTTTCTTT.